The following is a T cell receptor (beta chain) sequence with its context. This record comes from a study of T cell changes during pregnancy in multiple sclerosis. The CDR3 totals 15 residues. V lost 8 bases and J lost 2, with 19 bases in between. Looked up from germline, CDR1 is MNHEY and CDR2 is SVGAGI. TCRdb's copy holds only in-frame clones and misses some; the assay was immunoSEQ multiplex PCR. The sample lists about 22,000 clones, 91% seen once, with about 0.6% in the top ten. The material was CD4+ T cells from peripheral blood mononuclear cells, obtained after pregnancy. This sequence originates from a female donor in good health, enrolled as a control in a pregnancy study. The rearrangement joins TRBV6-5 to TRBJ2-7; a weak D match, TRBD1 (7 bases). CDR3 nucleotide sequence: TGTGCCAGCGGAGGGGGCGGGTTGCAAACCTACGAGCAGTACTTC. It is translated as CASGGGGLQTYEQYF.